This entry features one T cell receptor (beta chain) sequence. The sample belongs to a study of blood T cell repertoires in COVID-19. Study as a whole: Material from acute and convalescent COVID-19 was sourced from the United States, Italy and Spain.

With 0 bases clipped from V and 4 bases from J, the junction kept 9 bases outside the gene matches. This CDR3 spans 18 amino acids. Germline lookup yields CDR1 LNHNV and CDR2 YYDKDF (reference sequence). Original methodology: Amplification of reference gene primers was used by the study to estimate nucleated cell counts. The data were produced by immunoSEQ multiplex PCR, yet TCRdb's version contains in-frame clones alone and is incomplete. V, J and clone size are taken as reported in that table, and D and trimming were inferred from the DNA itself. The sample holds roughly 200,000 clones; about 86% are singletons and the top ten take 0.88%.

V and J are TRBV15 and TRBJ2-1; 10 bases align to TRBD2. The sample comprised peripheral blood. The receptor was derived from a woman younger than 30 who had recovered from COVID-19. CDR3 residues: CATSRDPATSGWYNEQFF. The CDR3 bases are TGTGCCACCAGCAGAGATCCGGCGACTAGCGGGTGGTACAATGAGCAGTTCTTC.